The 10 T cell receptor beta chains reported below all come from one sample, sequenced in a study of low-dose radiotherapy and immunotherapy resistance in tumors. The PCR that amplified TCRs ran for about 18 cycles, relying on a constant-region primer and a V-primer adapter. TCRdb reanalysed the reads using MiXCR and keeps one entry per CDR3 protein. The sample records some 52,000 distinct CDR3 sequences, around 35% being singletons. Described time point: after trial treatment. Regarding treatment: LDRT plus nivolumab, ipilimumab, low-dose cyclophosphamide and aspirin (RACIN trial). Sequencing was performed on PBMCs, taken after low-dose radiotherapy plus immunotherapy. The source of these receptors is a male donor with rectosigmoid adenocarcinoma.

This clonotype was counted once. The J gene is TRBJ2-5, the V gene TRBV5-1; a possible D gene is TRBD1 (6 bases). Trimming stripped 0 bases from V and 4 bases from J, with 13 bases between. The CDR3 sequence is 15 residues long. The germline CDR1 and CDR2 sequences are SGHRS and YFSETQ. The CDR3 protein is CASSLVSTGGETQYF. For the CDR3, the DNA is TGCGCCAGCAGCTTGGTCTCGACAGGAGGAGAGACCCAGTACTTC.

This chain joins TRBV5-1 and TRBJ2-1; 8 bases match TRBD1. With 4 bases clipped from V and 6 bases from J, the junction kept 12 bases outside the gene matches. The CDR3 length is 16 residues. In germline, CDR1 is SGHRS, CDR2 YFSETQ. The CDR3 loop reads CASSANRQGLGNEQFF. CDR3 DNA: TGCGCCAGCAGCGCAAATCGACAGGGGTTAGGCAATGAGCAGTTCTTC.

There are many counts of this clonotype. The gene calls are TRBV5-4 and TRBJ1-6; D gene unclear. V lost 0 bases, J lost 7 bases, and 5 bases lay in between. The CDR3 extends over 13 amino acids. Germline lookup yields CDR1 SGHNT and CDR2 YYREEE (reference sequence). In DNA form, the CDR3 reads TGTGCCAGCAGCTTGGACGGAAATTCACCCCTCCACTTT. The encoded protein is CASSLDGNSPLHF.

This clonotype was recorded at least ten times. J is TRBJ2-1 and V is TRBV24-1; 11 bases agree with TRBD2. This CDR3 has 19 amino acids. Germline trimming cut 3 bases from V and 3 bases from J; bases unmatched to any gene: 12. Germline lookup yields CDR1 KGHDR and CDR2 SFDVKD. As DNA, the CDR3 is TGTGCCACCAGTGATCCCGGGACTAGCGGAGGAGGGATCTACAATGAGCAGTTCTTC. It yields the protein CATSDPGTSGGGIYNEQFF.

This clonotype came up a few times. The V call is TRBV27, the J call TRBJ1-2, with 9 bases identical to TRBD1. V shed 9 bases, J shed 3 bases, and the junction held 2 bases outside the gene matches. The CDR3 totals 12 residues. The germline CDR1 and CDR2 sequences are MNHEY and SMNVEV (reference sequence). The CDR3 region is CARTGGDYGYTF. As DNA, the CDR3 is TGTGCCAGGACAGGGGGGGACTATGGCTACACCTTC.

The genes are TRBV6-1 and TRBJ2-5; TRBD1 is a possible D gene (5 bases). CDR1 MNHNS and CDR2 SASEGT come from the germline V gene. This CDR3 has 16 amino acids. V was shortened by 1 base and J by 5 bases, with 17 bases between the two germline ends. CDR3 in amino acids: CASSEVLQAAGETQYF. The CDR3 bases are TGTGCCAGCAGTGAAGTTCTACAGGCGGCAGGGGAGACCCAGTACTTC.

Only one count was recorded for this clonotype. The chain employs TRBV29-1 and TRBJ2-5, with D possibly matching TRBD1 (5 bases). This CDR3 spans 11 amino acids. V was shortened by 7 bases and J by 2 bases, with 8 bases between the two germline ends. Per germline, CDR1 SQVTM and CDR2 ANQGSEA. DNA of the CDR3: TGCAGCGGGACAATGCAAGAGACCCAGTACTTC. It encodes CSGTMQETQYF. Full variable domain (remainder filled in from reference TRBV29-1 and TRBJ2-5): SAVISQKPSRDICQRGTSLTIQCQVDSQVTMMFWYRQQPGQSLTLIATANQGSEATYESGFVIDKFPISRPNLTFSTLTVSNMSPEDSSIYLCSGTMQETQYFGPGTRLLVL.

This clonotype was picked up many times. This rearrangement joins TRBV2 to TRBJ2-7; a weak D match, TRBD2 (5 bases). In germline, CDR1 is SNHLY, CDR2 FYNNEI. V lost 2 bases to trimming and J lost 4 bases, with 15 bases between them. The length of the CDR3 is 15 residues. The CDR3 region has the DNA TGTGCCAGCAGTGAACTGGGCGGGCCCTTTTACGAGCAGTACTTC. Translated: CASSELGGPFYEQYF. The whole variable domain, remainder taken from reference TRBV2 and TRBJ2-7, is EPEVTQTPSHQVTQMGQEVILRCVPISNHLYFYWYRQILGQKVEFLVSFYNNEISEKSEIFDDQFSVERPDGSNFTLKIRSTKLEDSAMYFCASSELGGPFYEQYFGPGTRLTVT.

Notes on this clonotype: A far larger clone is only one base removed, so a read error is likely. This rearrangement joins TRBV28 to TRBJ2-1; D not resolved. The J call may be faulty, since TRBJ2-7 better matches the DNA end. The germline V gene encodes CDR1 MDHEN and CDR2 SYDVKM. The CDR3 sequence is 13 residues long. The CDR3 spells CASSLRISNEQYF. The CDR3 DNA is TGTGCCAGCAGCCTCCGTATCTCTAATGAGCAGTACTTC.

The chain uses TRBV5-1 and TRBJ1-1; TRBD1 agrees at 9 bases. The V gene's germline CDR1 is SGHRS and CDR2 YFSETQ. The CDR3 is 15 residues long. Trimming cost V 6 bases and J 1 base; bases outside gene matches: 7. The CDR3 nucleotides read TGCGCCAGCACCCCAGACAGGGGGTCGAACACTGAAGCTTTCTTT. It codes for CASTPDRGSNTEAFF.